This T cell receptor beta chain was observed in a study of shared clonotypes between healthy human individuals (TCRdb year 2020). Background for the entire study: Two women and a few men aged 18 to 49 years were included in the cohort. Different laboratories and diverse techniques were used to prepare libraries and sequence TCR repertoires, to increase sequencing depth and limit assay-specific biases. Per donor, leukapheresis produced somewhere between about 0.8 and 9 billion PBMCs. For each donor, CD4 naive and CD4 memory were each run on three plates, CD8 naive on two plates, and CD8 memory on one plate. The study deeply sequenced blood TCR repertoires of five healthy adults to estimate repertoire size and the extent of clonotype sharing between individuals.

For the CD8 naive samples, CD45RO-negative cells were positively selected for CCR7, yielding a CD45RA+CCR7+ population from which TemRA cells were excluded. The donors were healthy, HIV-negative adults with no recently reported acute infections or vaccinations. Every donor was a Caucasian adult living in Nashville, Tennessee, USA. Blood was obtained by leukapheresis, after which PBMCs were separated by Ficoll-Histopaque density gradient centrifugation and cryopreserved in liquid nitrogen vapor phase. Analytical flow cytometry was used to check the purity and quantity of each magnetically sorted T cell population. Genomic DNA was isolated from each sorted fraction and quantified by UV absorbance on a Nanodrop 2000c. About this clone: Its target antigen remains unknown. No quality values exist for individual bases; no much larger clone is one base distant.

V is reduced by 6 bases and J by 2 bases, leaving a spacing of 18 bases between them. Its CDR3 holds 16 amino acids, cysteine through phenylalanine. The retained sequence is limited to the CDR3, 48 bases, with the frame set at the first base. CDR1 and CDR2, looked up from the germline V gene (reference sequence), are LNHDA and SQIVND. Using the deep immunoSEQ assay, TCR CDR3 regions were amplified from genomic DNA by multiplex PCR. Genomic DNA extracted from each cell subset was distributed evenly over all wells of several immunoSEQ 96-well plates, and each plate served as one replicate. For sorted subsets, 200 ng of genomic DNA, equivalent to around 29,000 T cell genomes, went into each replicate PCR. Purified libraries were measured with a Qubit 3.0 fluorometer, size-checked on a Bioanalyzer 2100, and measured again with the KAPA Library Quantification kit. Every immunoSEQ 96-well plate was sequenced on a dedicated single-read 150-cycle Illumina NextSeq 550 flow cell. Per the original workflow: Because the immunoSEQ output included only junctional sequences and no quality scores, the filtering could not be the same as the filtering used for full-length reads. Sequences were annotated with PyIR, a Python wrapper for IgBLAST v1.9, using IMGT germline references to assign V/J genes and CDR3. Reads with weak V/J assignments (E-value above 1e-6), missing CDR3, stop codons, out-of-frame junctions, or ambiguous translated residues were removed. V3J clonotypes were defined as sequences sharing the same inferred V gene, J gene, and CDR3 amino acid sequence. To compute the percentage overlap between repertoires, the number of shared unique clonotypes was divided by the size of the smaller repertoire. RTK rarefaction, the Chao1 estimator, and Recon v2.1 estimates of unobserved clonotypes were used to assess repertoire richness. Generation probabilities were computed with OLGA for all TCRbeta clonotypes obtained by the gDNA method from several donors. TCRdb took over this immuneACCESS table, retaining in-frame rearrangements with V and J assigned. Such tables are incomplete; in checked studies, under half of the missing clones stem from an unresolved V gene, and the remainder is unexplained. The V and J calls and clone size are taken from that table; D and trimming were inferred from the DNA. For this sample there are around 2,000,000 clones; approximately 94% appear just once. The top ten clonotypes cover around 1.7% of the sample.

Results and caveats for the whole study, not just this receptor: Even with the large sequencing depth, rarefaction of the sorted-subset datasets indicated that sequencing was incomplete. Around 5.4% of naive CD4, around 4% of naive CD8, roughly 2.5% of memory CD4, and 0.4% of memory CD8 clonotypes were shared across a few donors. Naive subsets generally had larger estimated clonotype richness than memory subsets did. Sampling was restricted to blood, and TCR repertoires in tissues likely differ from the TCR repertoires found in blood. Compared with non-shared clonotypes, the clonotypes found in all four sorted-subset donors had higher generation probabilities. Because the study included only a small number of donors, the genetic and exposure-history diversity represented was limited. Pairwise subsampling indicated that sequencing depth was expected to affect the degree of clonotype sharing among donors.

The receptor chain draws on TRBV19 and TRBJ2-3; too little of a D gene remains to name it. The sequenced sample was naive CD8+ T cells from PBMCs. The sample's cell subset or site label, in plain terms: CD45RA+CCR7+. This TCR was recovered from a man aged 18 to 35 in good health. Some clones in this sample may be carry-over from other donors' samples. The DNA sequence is TGTGCCAGTAGCCTATCCCGCGTCAGCTTCACAGATACGCAGTATTTT. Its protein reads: CASSLSRVSFTDTQYF.